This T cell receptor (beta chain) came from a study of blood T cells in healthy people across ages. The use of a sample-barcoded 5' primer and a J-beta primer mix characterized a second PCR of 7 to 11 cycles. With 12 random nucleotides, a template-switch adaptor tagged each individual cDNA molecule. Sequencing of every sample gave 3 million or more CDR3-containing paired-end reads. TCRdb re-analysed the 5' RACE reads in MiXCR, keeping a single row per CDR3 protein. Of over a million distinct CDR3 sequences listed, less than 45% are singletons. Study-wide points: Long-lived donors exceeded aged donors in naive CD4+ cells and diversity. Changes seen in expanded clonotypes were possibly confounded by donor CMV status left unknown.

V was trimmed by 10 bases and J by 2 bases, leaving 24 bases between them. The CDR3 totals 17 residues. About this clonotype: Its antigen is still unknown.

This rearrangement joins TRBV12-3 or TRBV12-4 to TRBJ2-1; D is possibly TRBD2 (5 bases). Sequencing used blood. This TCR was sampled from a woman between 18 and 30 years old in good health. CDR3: CATKSRSTSPAYNEQFF. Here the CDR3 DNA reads TGTGCCACCAAGTCTCGCTCCACTAGTCCCGCCTACAATGAGCAGTTCTTC.